Listed below are T cell receptor beta chains from one sample, sequenced in a study of T cell repertoires in cytomegalovirus infection. These receptors' antigens are unknown. In TCRdb, the reads were re-called with MiXCR into one record per CDR3 protein. The sample consists of 650,000 to 900,000 distinct CDR3 sequences, less than 35% of them appearing once. The sample consisted of cultured CD8+ T cells from PBMCs, taken from culture after CMV antigen stimulation. The receptors originated from a human donor in good health (CMV status not recorded). Some clones in this sample may be carry-over from other donors' samples. CDR3s include the opening cysteine and the closing phenylalanine or tryptophan. D genes are given only for firm matches. Clone size is shown for a subset of rows, as once, few, many or a class of expanded clone.

clone size | D gene | J gene | V gene | CDR3 DNA | CDR3 protein
many | NA | TRBJ2-3 | TRBV7-9 | TGTGCCAGCAGCCTGGGTCGGGCCTCTAGCACAGATACGCAGTATTTT | CASSLGRASSTDTQYF
NA | NA | TRBJ2-5 | TRBV11-2 | TGTGCCAGCAGCTTAGATTACGGCCACATCCAGGAGACCCAGTACTTC | CASSLDYGHIQETQYF
NA | NA | TRBJ1-2 | TRBV11-1 | TGTGCCAGCAGACCGACAGAGAACTATGGCTACACCTTC | CASRPTENYGYTF
once | TRBD2 | TRBJ2-6 | TRBV29-1 | TGCAGCGTCCTAGCGGGGGGCGCCTCTGGGGCCAACGTCCTGACTTTC | CSVLAGGASGANVLTF
NA | NA | TRBJ2-5 | TRBV7-9 | TGTGCCAGCAGCTTAAATATGGGAGAGACCCAGTACTTC | CASSLNMGETQYF
few | NA | TRBJ2-5 | TRBV12-3/TRBV12-4 | TGTGCCACCGCGGACAGTCTCCAAGAGACCCAGTACTTC | CATADSLQETQYF
NA | NA | TRBJ1-1 | TRBV5-4 | TGTGCCAGCAGCTTGGCCGAGACAGAGAACACTGAAGCTTTCTTT | CASSLAETENTEAFF
NA | TRBD1 | TRBJ1-4 | TRBV7-6 | TGTGCCAGCAGCCGAGTGGGACAGGAAAATGAAAAACTGTTTTTT | CASSRVGQENEKLFF
many | TRBD1 | TRBJ1-1 | TRBV6-2/TRBV6-3 | TGTGCCAGCAGTAGAAAACAGGGGCAGGGAACTGAAGCTTTCTTT | CASSRKQGQGTEAFF
NA | TRBD2 | TRBJ2-2 | TRBV27 | TGTGCCAGCATGGGGAGGGGTACCGGGGAGCTGTTTTTT | CASMGRGTGELFF
many | TRBD1 | TRBJ2-3 | TRBV7-6 | TGTGCCAGCAGCTTCTACAGGGGGCGCGCAGATACGCAGTATTTT | CASSFYRGRADTQYF
NA | NA | TRBJ2-1 | TRBV6-8 | TGTGCCAGCAACAACGGGAGCTCCTACAATGAGCAGTTCTTC | CASNNGSSYNEQFF
NA | TRBD2 | TRBJ2-7 | TRBV3-1 | TGTGCCAGCAGCCAAGATCTTGGACTAGCTATCTTCTCCTACGAGCAGTACTTC | CASSQDLGLAIFSYEQYF
NA | NA | TRBJ2-7 | TRBV7-2 | TGTGCCAGCAGCTTGACCGGGTCTAGGAGGGAGCAGTACTTC | CASSLTGSRREQYF
NA | NA | TRBJ1-1 | TRBV27 | TGTGCCAGCACCCGAGGGGGGGACACTGAAGCTTTCTTT | CASTRGGDTEAFF
few | NA | TRBJ1-2 | TRBV27 | TGTGCCAGCAGTTTAACCAGGACGGACACCTATGGCTACACCTTC | CASSLTRTDTYGYTF
NA | TRBD1 | TRBJ2-7 | TRBV13 | TGTGCCAGCGCGTCAGGACAGGGGAGATCCTACGAGCAGTACTTC | CASASGQGRSYEQYF
few | NA | TRBJ2-2 | TRBV7-9 | TGTGCCAGCAGGCCCGGGGAGCTGTTTTTT | CASRPGELFF
NA | TRBD2 | TRBJ2-3 | TRBV9 | TGTGCCAGCAGCGTGCGGGGGGGCGCTTTCGATACGCAGTATTTT | CASSVRGGAFDTQYF
NA | NA | TRBJ2-2 | TRBV27 | TGTGCCAGCAGTTTAAGTCACCTCGGGGCCGGGGAGCTGTTTTTT | CASSLSHLGAGELFF
many | TRBD1 | TRBJ2-7 | TRBV7-9 | TGTGCCAGCAGCGCCACCGGGACAGAACCTCCTGGGAAGCAGTACTTC | CASSATGTEPPGKQYF
NA | NA | TRBJ1-1 | TRBV11-1 | TGTGCCAGCAGCTTAGCGAGTGGGAGGCAGGAAGCTTTCTTT | CASSLASGRQEAFF
NA | NA | TRBJ1-5 | TRBV12-3/TRBV12-4 | TGTGCCAGCAGCCAAGTGGGGGCCGGCAATCAGCCCCAGCATTTT | CASSQVGAGNQPQHF
NA | TRBD1 | TRBJ1-1 | TRBV6-5 | TGTGCCAGCACCCGGACAGGGGCGAAGAACACTGAAGCTTTCTTT | CASTRTGAKNTEAFF
many | NA | TRBJ2-3 | TRBV7-8 | TGTGCCAGCACCTTAGTAAGGGGGACGGATACGCAGTATTTT | CASTLVRGTDTQYF